The entry that follows covers one T cell receptor beta chain sequence. Produced via immunoSEQ multiplex PCR; TCRdb's table is partial and in-frame only. The data contain roughly 91,000 clones, 95% to 97% of them singletons. This sample was included in a study of OX40 agonist ivuxolimab in advanced cancers. Looked up from germline, CDR1 is WNHNN and CDR2 is SYGVQD (reference sequence). Deletions cut 3 bases from V and 1 base from J, with 10 bases between. The CDR3 covers 15 residues. This clonotype was sampled from an adult with an advanced solid tumor such as melanoma, head and neck, liver or kidney cancer. The sample consisted of CD4+ or CD8+ T cells sorted from blood, taken in a trial of the OX40 agonist ivuxolimab. The chain has TRBV10-1 and TRBJ2-1; D is perhaps TRBD2 (6 bases). The CDR3 loop reads CASSDAGRSYNEQFF. CDR3 coding DNA: TGCGCCAGCAGTGATGCGGGGCGATCCTACAATGAGCAGTTCTTC.